This T cell receptor (beta chain) is from a study of T cell changes during pregnancy in multiple sclerosis. This CDR3 contains 16 residues. Profiling relied on immunoSEQ multiplex PCR, and the TCRdb table lists in-frame clones only, not all of them. The sample shows some 100,000 clones, around 93% of them seen only once. The rearrangement uses TRBV21-1 and TRBJ2-2; TRBD1 was called by the table and not checked on the DNA. TRBV21-1 is a listed pseudogene. Here the sequenced sample was peripheral blood, taken before pregnancy. This TCR came from a female donor with multiple sclerosis, enrolled in a pregnancy study. CDR3 in DNA: TGTGCCAGCAGCACCAGACAGGCGGCGAACACCGGGGAGCTGTTTTTT. Amino acid sequence: CASSTRQAANTGELFF.